This T cell receptor (beta chain) was profiled in a study of persistence of HIV-infected CD4 T cells. Sequencing used immunoSEQ version 4 in survey mode. This table comes from immunoSEQ multiplex PCR, and its TCRdb copy is limited to in-frame clones, with some not included. Of tens of thousands of clones in the sample, less than 85% were seen once. Overlapping HIV-1 Gag 15-mer peptides at about 1 ug per peptide per mL were used. CD40L-negative CD69-negative CD45RO-high memory CD4+ T cells were sorted as populations depleted of antigen-responding cells. For this clone: Its antigen is currently unknown.

Germline V gives CDR1 SGHVS, CDR2 FQNEAQ. Between the trimmed V and J ends, which lost 1 base and 9 bases, there was a span of 10 bases. This CDR3 has 14 residues. The material was CD4+ T cells sorted from PBMCs after 18-hour stimulation, obtained from a patient who received antiretroviral therapy. The clonotype was recovered from an adult man with HIV who was CMV-seropositive. The chain is built from TRBV7-8 and TRBJ1-6; D not certain. DNA of the CDR3: TGTGCCAGCAGCTTAGGGAGTGACATTTCACCCCTCCACTTT. Protein sequence: CASSLGSDISPLHF.